Presented here are 16 T cell receptor beta chains from one specimen sequenced in a study of siplizumab effects on memory and regulatory T cells. Assay used: immunoSEQ multiplex PCR; TCRdb lists only in-frame clones, some missing. This table holds about 100,000 clones, about nine tenths found once. Source material: non-Treg CD4+ T cells sorted from blood. The receptors come from a human donor in good health.

This chain uses TRBV27 with TRBJ2-7; D gene unclear. V lost 9 bases and J lost 0, with 12 bases in between. The germline gives CDR1 MNHEY, CDR2 SMNVEV (reference sequence). This CDR3 contains 13 residues. CDR3 DNA: TGTGCCAGTAAGACTCCTAGCTCCTACGAGCAGTACTTC. This translates into CASKTPSSYEQYF.

The count of this clone is one. The chain joins TRBV19 to TRBJ2-2, with D possibly being TRBD1 or TRBD2 (5 bases each). There are 12 residues in the CDR3. V gave up 4 bases and J gave up 13 bases, with 13 bases separating them. Germline V gene lookup returns CDR1 LNHDA and CDR2 SQIVND (reference sequence). The CDR3 loop reads CASSTGTAALFF. The CDR3 nucleotides read TGTGCCAGTAGTACCGGGACGGCAGCGCTGTTTTTT. Full variable domain (outside the CDR3, taken from reference TRBV19 and TRBJ2-2): DGGITQSPKYLFRKEGQNVTLSCEQNLNHDAMYWYRQDPGQGLRLIYYSQIVNDFQKGDIAEGYSVSREKKESFPLTVTSAQKNPTAFYLCASSTGTAALFFGEGSRLTVL.

V is TRBV7-8 and J is TRBJ2-7; 13 nucleotides agree with TRBD2. CDR3 length equals 18 residues. V gave up 4 bases and J gave up 0 bases; unmatched junction bases: 9. The germline CDR1 and CDR2 sequences are SGHVS and FQNEAQ. For the CDR3, the DNA is TGTGCCAGCAGCTCCGGGACTAGCGGGATGAGGAGCTCCTACGAGCAGTACTTC. Its protein is CASSSGTSGMRSSYEQYF.

The chain has TRBV5-5 and TRBJ1-1; D gene unclear. Germline V lookup: CDR1 SGHKS, CDR2 YYEKEE (reference sequence). Trimming took off 1 base at V and 1 base at J, with 11 bases between the two ends. The CDR3 spans 15 residues. The chain's CDR3 is CASSLYLGSNTEAFF. In DNA form, the CDR3 reads TGTGCCAGCAGCTTGTATCTAGGATCGAACACTGAAGCTTTCTTT.

V and J are TRBV19 and TRBJ1-5, with D tentatively TRBD1 (6 bases). V lost 3 bases, J lost 4 bases, and 13 bases lay in between. This CDR3 has 15 amino acids. CDR1 is LNHDA and CDR2 is SQIVND in the germline V gene (reference sequence). The CDR3 DNA sequence: TGTGCCAGTAGTATCGGGGGGGCGGGGAATCAGCCCCAGCATTTT. Its protein product is CASSIGGAGNQPQHF.

The CDR3 DNA is TGTGCCACCAGCAGTTTAAGCGGGCCCGTCCAAGAGACCCAGTACTTC. It yields the protein CATSSLSGPVQETQYF. J is TRBJ2-5 and V is TRBV15; weak D call: TRBD2 (6 bases). The germline V gene has CDR1 LNHNV and CDR2 YYDKDF (reference sequence). This CDR3 has 16 amino acids. V dropped 3 bases and J dropped 1 base, with 15 bases sitting between them.

This chain joins TRBV21-1 and TRBJ1-4; no check of the table's D call, TRBD1, against the DNA was made. TRBV21-1 is termed a pseudogene. The CDR3 loop spans 14 amino acids. CDR3 sequence reads: CASRETGANEKLFF. CDR3 coding DNA: TGTGCCAGCAGGGAGACAGGGGCTAATGAAAAACTGTTTTTT.

V and J are TRBV6-4 and TRBJ2-2; TRBD2 is a possible D gene (6 bases). CDR1 MRHNA and CDR2 SNTAGT come from the germline V gene. This CDR3 spans 14 amino acids. Deletions cut 8 bases from V and 1 base from J, with 11 bases between. In DNA form, the CDR3 reads TGTGCCAGCCCCGACGGGGGGAACACCGGGGAGCTGTTTTTT. This encodes CASPDGGNTGELFF.

This chain joins TRBV10-3 and TRBJ2-3; D might be TRBD2 (5 bases). Germline lookup yields CDR1 ENHRY and CDR2 SYGVKD. Trimming left V 3 bases short and J 0 bases short, with 7 bases between. The CDR3 spans 14 residues. Here the CDR3 reads CAISDGGSTDTQYF. CDR3 DNA sequence: TGTGCCATCAGTGATGGCGGGAGCACAGATACGCAGTATTTT.

The chain has TRBV19 and TRBJ2-3; 7 bases match TRBD2. This CDR3 has 12 residues. From germline, CDR1 is LNHDA and CDR2 SQIVND (reference sequence). V lost 11 bases, J lost 3 bases, and 5 bases stayed unmatched. The CDR3 region is CACGRGTDTQYF. The DNA of the CDR3 is TGTGCCTGCGGGAGAGGGACAGATACGCAGTATTTT.

The chain is built from TRBV6-6 and TRBJ2-7; 14 bases are a match to TRBD2. CDR1 and CDR2 from the germline V gene are MNHNY and SVGAGI (reference sequence). With V trimmed by 4 bases and J by 6 bases, 5 bases remained unmatched. The CDR3 loop spans 15 amino acids. In nucleotides, the CDR3 is TGTGCCAGCAGTTCGGGACTAGCGGGAGTAGGCGAGCAGTACTTC. Encoded protein: CASSSGLAGVGEQYF.

This CDR3 reads CASSIQGLKGAEQYF. The CDR3 DNA is TGTGCCAGTAGTATCCAAGGACTTAAAGGGGCCGAGCAGTACTTC. The chain has TRBV19 and TRBJ2-7; D may correspond to TRBD1 or TRBD2 (5 bases each). Germline values: CDR1 LNHDA, CDR2 SQIVND (reference sequence). CDR3 length: 15 amino acids. Trimming left V 3 bases short and J 6 bases short, with 18 bases between.

The V call is TRBV5-8, the J call TRBJ2-7; 9 nucleotides agree with TRBD1. Germline V gene lookup returns CDR1 SGHTS and CDR2 YDEGEE. The CDR3 loop spans 15 amino acids. The V gene end was trimmed by 0 bases and the J gene end by 4 bases; junction bases not matched to a gene: 5. The CDR3 is CASSLVGQGTYEQYF. The DNA for the CDR3 is TGTGCCAGCAGCTTGGTGGGACAGGGTACTTACGAGCAGTACTTC.

This chain connects TRBV11-1 to TRBJ2-7, with TRBD2 as a possible D gene (8 bases). CDR1 is SGHAT, CDR2 FQDESV, per germline (reference sequence). CDR3 length equals 18 residues. V was cut by 0 bases and J by 2 bases, with 20 bases left in between. Here the CDR3 reads CASSLAGTAGTRAYEQYF. The CDR3 DNA reads as TGTGCCAGCAGCTTAGCCGGGACAGCCGGGACTAGAGCCTACGAGCAGTACTTC.

The chain couples TRBV21-1 to TRBJ1-5; TRBD1 is the table's D call, not checked against the DNA. TRBV21-1 is termed a pseudogene. CDR3 length equals 14 residues. The CDR3 nucleotides are TGTGCCAGCAGCACTGCACAGCACAATCAGCCCCAGCATTTT. Translated, it gives CASSTAQHNQPQHF.

V is TRBV15 and J is TRBJ2-7; 9 nucleotides match TRBD2. Trimming at V came to 1 base and at J to 10 bases, leaving 11 bases not matched to a gene. In germline, CDR1 is LNHNV, CDR2 YYDKDF (reference sequence). The CDR3 spans 15 residues. DNA of the CDR3: TGTGCCACCAGCAGAGGACTAGCGGACCGGGTGTTACAGTACTTC. Translating it yields CATSRGLADRVLQYF.